Sequencing of this T cell receptor beta chain was carried out in a study of healthy donors' naive CD4 and CD8 T cells (dated by TCRdb to the mid-2010s). With respect to the entire study: Donors were chosen to span three age groups (20-25, 40-50 and 60-70 years, five or six each), with mean age around 46 and half female. For TCR alpha, a new primer set was designed to cover all functional IMGT alpha gene variants, and the remainder of the protocol was kept the same as the beta-chain workflow. To examine how TCR variation is linked to lineage commitment, the study sequenced rearranged TCR alpha and beta chains from naive CD4+ and CD8+ T cells. Peripheral blood mononuclear cells were collected from 20 or so healthy, unrelated individuals. The donors were HLA-typed by sequencing at HLA-A, -B, -C, -DRB1, -DQB1 and -DPB1, using the SBTexcellerator protocol, an ABI3130xl analyzer and SBTengine software.

Overall results and qualifications from the work: Possible repertoire bias from homeostatic proliferation of naive T cells was not directly addressed. Because alpha and beta chains were sequenced in bulk and could not be paired, combined chain effects were not evaluated. In both chains, CD4+ lineage was associated with a positively charged CDR3 and CD8+ lineage with a negatively charged CDR3. Reportedly, most V and J gene segments showed bias between naive CD4+ and CD8+ cells, and this bias held consistently across donors regardless of HLA genotype. Taken together, V genes, J genes and CDR3 charge appeared to account for about 12% of the variance in CD4/CD8 propensity, acting in a largely additive way.

Cells with a CD4+CD8-CD45RO-CD45RA+ profile were isolated by FACS and defined as naive CD4+ T cells, and those with a CD8+CD4-CD45RA+CD27bright profile were defined as naive CD8+ T cells. Sorting used antibodies against CD4 (RPA-T4), CD8 (SK1), CD27 (O323), CD45RA (HI100) and CD45RO (UCHL1). The sample was run on a 454 GS FLX Titanium. A previously published linear amplification protocol was used to build TCR libraries from roughly 480 ng of total RNA. Sequencing was performed on the Roche/454 Genome Sequencer with Titanium chemistry. The paper's processing steps were these. From about 5 of the healthy donors, a total of fewer than 80,000 rearranged TCR alpha transcripts were sequenced. Duplicate transcripts were removed, and unique TCR clonotypes were defined by the CDR3 junction according to IMGT nomenclature. In R 2.13.0, logistic regression modeled CD4 versus CD8 status on V and J genes, adjusting for donor effects, with Bonferroni correction for multiple testing. The public reads were run again by TCRdb, first through fastp at Q25 and then through MiXCR, and only productive beta chains were kept. Records with the same CDR3 protein are collapsed into one entry carrying the most frequent genes and DNA. Clone size and V and J calls follow TCRdb, not the original study. Recorded for this sample are approximately 200,000 distinct CDR3 sequences; under 85% of them occurred a single time. The biggest ten clones account for around 2% of the sample.

The germline V gene (reference sequence) yields SGHAT for CDR1 and FQDESV for CDR2. V lost 5 bases and J lost 2 bases; the stretch between them is 16 bases long. The CDR3 contains 16 residues, cysteine and phenylalanine counted. The kept DNA is CDR3 alone, 48 bases in frame from the first base. Of note for this clonotype: Its specific antigen is unknown. Base-call qualities are not available, and no considerably larger clone is one nucleotide away.

The V and J genes are TRBV11-1 and TRBJ2-1; no D segment can be confidently identified. This receptor was taken from a pool of human donors in good health; the sample pools cells from several healthy donors. Sequencing used naive CD4+ and CD8+ T cells sorted from blood, pooled from several donors. The sample's cell subset or site, from its label and the paper: FACS-sorted naive CD4+ (CD45RO-CD45RA+) and naive CD8+ (CD45RA+CD27bright) T cells. The nucleotides are TGTGCCAGCAGCCCCCGCCGGCAGGCGACCTACAATGAGCAGTTCTTC. Its protein reads: CASSPRRQATYNEQFF.